These T cell receptor beta chains were read from a single sample in a study of post-analysis software for immune sequencing data. TCRdb reprocessed the PCR reads with MiXCR, giving one entry per CDR3 protein. The sample carries about 680,000 distinct CDR3 sequences, approximately 60% recorded once. The sequenced material came from blood. The receptor source for this set is a girl aged 2 to 10 with multiple sclerosis. CDR3s include the opening cysteine and the closing phenylalanine or tryptophan. A D gene is named only where the DNA matches it firmly. A row's size may be missing; if present it is once, few, many or a size class.

v_gene	j_gene	abundance	d_gene	CDR3aa	CDR3nt
TRBV11-2	TRBJ2-3	NA	NA	CASSLTGRTSTDTQYF	TGTGCCAGCAGCTTAACTGGGCGGACTAGCACAGATACGCAGTATTTT
TRBV29-1	TRBJ2-5	once	NA	CSAYGQHETQYF	TGCAGCGCCTACGGACAGCACGAGACCCAGTACTTC
TRBV7-6	TRBJ2-1	few	NA	CASSLLGPGNEQFF	TGTGCCAGCAGCTTACTTGGGCCGGGGAATGAGCAGTTCTTC
TRBV29-1	TRBJ2-7	few	NA	CSVVVGYEQYF	TGCAGCGTTGTTGTTGGTTACGAGCAGTACTTC
TRBV18	TRBJ1-6	NA	NA	CASSPRSGDNNSPLHF	TGTGCCAGCTCACCTCGGTCAGGGGATAATAATTCACCCCTCCACTTT
TRBV29-1	TRBJ1-2	NA	NA	CSVEGQIPNYGYTF	TGCAGCGTTGAAGGTCAGATCCCTAACTATGGCTACACCTTC
TRBV29-1	TRBJ2-1	few	NA	CSVEDINEQFF	TGCAGCGTTGAAGATATCAATGAGCAGTTCTTC
TRBV29-1	TRBJ1-4	NA	NA	CSVGGPDNEKLFF	TGCAGCGTGGGAGGGCCAGATAATGAAAAACTGTTTTTT
TRBV6-5	TRBJ2-5	NA	NA	CASSKNPNRGWETQYF	TGTGCCAGCAGTAAGAACCCGAACCGGGGATGGGAGACCCAGTACTTC
TRBV10-3	TRBJ2-7	NA	TRBD1	CAISAGTGSERSSYEQYF	TGTGCCATCAGTGCCGGGACAGGTAGCGAAAGGAGCTCCTACGAGCAGTACTTC
TRBV4-1	TRBJ2-4	NA	TRBD2	CASSQDEDSGRLNIQYF	TGCGCCAGCAGCCAAGACGAGGATAGCGGGAGATTAAACATTCAGTACTTC
TRBV12-3/TRBV12-4	TRBJ1-2	NA	NA	CASRQTEHYGYTF	TGTGCCAGCAGGCAAACAGAGCACTATGGCTACACCTTC
TRBV7-6	TRBJ2-5	NA	NA	CASSLAEVPETQYF	TGTGCCAGCAGCTTAGCGGAGGTTCCGGAGACCCAGTACTTC
TRBV6-5	TRBJ2-5	NA	NA	CASSWAGGAQETQYF	TGTGCCAGCAGTTGGGCCGGTGGGGCCCAAGAGACCCAGTACTTC
TRBV5-1	TRBJ2-7	NA	TRBD1	CASSLSGTALVEQYF	TGCGCCAGCAGCTTGTCAGGGACAGCCTTGGTCGAGCAGTACTTC
TRBV3-1	TRBJ2-3	few	TRBD2	CASSTGTSGADTQYF	TGTGCCAGCAGTACCGGGACTAGCGGCGCAGATACGCAGTATTTT
TRBV7-2	TRBJ1-2	once	NA	CASSLQQGANYGYTF	TGTGCCAGCAGCTTACAGCAGGGAGCTAACTATGGCTACACCTTC
TRBV12-3/TRBV12-4	TRBJ2-1	NA	TRBD2	CASRAGLAGNEQFF	TGTGCCAGCAGGGCCGGACTAGCGGGGAATGAGCAGTTCTTC
TRBV27	TRBJ1-1	NA	NA	CASSLYGGGRTEAFF	TGTGCCAGCAGTTTATATGGGGGGGGCCGGACTGAAGCTTTCTTT
TRBV7-9	TRBJ1-4	once	NA	CASSFRNEKLFF	TGTGCCAGCAGCTTCCGAAATGAAAAACTGTTTTTT
TRBV29-1	TRBJ2-5	NA	NA	CSVEHLQETQYF	TGCAGCGTTGAACATCTCCAAGAGACCCAGTACTTC
TRBV20-1	TRBJ2-1	NA	TRBD2	CSASLIAGGDEQFF	TGCAGTGCTTCTCTCATAGCGGGAGGAGATGAGCAGTTCTTC
TRBV4-2	TRBJ2-5	NA	NA	CASSQGTRQETQYF	TGTGCCAGCAGCCAAGGGACCCGGCAAGAGACCCAGTACTTC
TRBV2	TRBJ2-1	once	TRBD2	CTSIKEGGPDNEQFF	TGTACCAGCATAAAGGAGGGAGGGCCGGACAATGAGCAGTTCTTC
TRBV12-3/TRBV12-4	TRBJ1-1	NA	TRBD1	CASMRQGLTEAFF	TGTGCCAGCATGCGACAGGGTTTAACTGAAGCTTTCTTT
TRBV19	TRBJ2-1	NA	TRBD2	CASNIIAGGSNEQFF	TGTGCCAGTAACATAATAGCGGGGGGTAGCAATGAGCAGTTCTTC
TRBV28	TRBJ2-1	once	TRBD2	CASTGPLTSGHYNEQFF	TGTGCCAGCACCGGACCCTTAACTAGCGGACACTACAATGAGCAGTTCTTC
TRBV18	TRBJ2-7	NA	NA	CASSPPGGGGSSYEQYF	TGTGCCAGCTCACCGCCCGGGGGAGGCGGCAGCTCCTACGAGCAGTACTTC
TRBV29-1	TRBJ1-1	few	NA	CSFLYGGGAFF	TGCAGCTTTCTGTACGGTGGAGGAGCTTTCTTT
TRBV9	TRBJ1-5	NA	NA	CASSVGGGGQPQHF	TGTGCCAGCAGCGTAGGAGGAGGGGGTCAGCCCCAGCATTTT
TRBV7-9	TRBJ1-2	NA	NA	CASSLIPWEILYGYTF	TGTGCCAGCAGCCTCATTCCCTGGGAAATACTCTATGGCTACACCTTC
TRBV7-2	TRBJ2-1	NA	TRBD2	CASSLGAVGAGHNEQFF	TGTGCCAGCAGCTTAGGGGCCGTTGGAGCGGGGCACAATGAGCAGTTCTTC
TRBV12-3/TRBV12-4	TRBJ1-5	NA	NA	CASKYGDFNQPQHF	TGTGCCAGCAAATATGGCGATTTCAATCAGCCCCAGCATTTT
TRBV12-3/TRBV12-4	TRBJ2-1	few	NA	CASSLRRRTVLRNEQFF	TGTGCCAGCAGTTTACGCCGTCGGACAGTTTTGAGGAATGAGCAGTTCTTC
TRBV12-3/TRBV12-4	TRBJ2-1	NA	NA	CASSFGLTGLDEQFF	TGTGCCAGCAGTTTCGGCCTTACGGGGCTCGATGAGCAGTTCTTC
TRBV7-9	TRBJ2-7	many	NA	CASSPMAREQYF	TGTGCCAGCAGCCCTATGGCCCGCGAGCAGTACTTC
TRBV4-3	TRBJ2-3	NA	TRBD2	CASSLEGASGGFTDTQYF	TGCGCCAGCAGCCTTGAAGGGGCTAGCGGGGGATTCACAGATACGCAGTATTTT
TRBV30	TRBJ1-2	once	NA	CAWSVTVYGYTF	TGTGCCTGGAGTGTAACAGTATATGGCTACACCTTC
TRBV10-3	TRBJ1-5	NA	NA	CAISAQVSNQPQHF	TGTGCCATCAGCGCACAGGTCAGCAATCAGCCACAGCATTTT
TRBV12-3/TRBV12-4	TRBJ1-5	NA	TRBD1	CASQGARSNQPQHF	TGTGCCAGCCAGGGGGCGAGATCCAATCAGCCCCAGCATTTT
TRBV28	TRBJ2-7	NA	NA	CASNKKGGLYEQYF	TGTGCCAGCAATAAGAAAGGCGGGCTCTACGAGCAGTACTTC
TRBV11-2	TRBJ2-2	NA	TRBD2	CASSSLPLGTSGPGELFF	TGTGCCAGCAGCTCCTTACCGTTGGGGACTAGCGGCCCCGGGGAGCTGTTTTTT
TRBV30	TRBJ1-5	NA	NA	CAWSVSGRRNQPQHF	TGTGCCTGGAGTGTATCGGGCAGGAGAAATCAGCCCCAGCATTTT
TRBV9	TRBJ2-7	NA	TRBD1	CASSEGQQGRANYEQYF	TGTGCCAGCAGCGAGGGACAACAGGGGAGAGCAAACTACGAGCAGTACTTC
TRBV20-1	TRBJ2-3	NA	NA	CRAGSADTQYF	TGCCGGGCGGGGAGCGCAGATACGCAGTATTTT
TRBV4-3	TRBJ2-5	NA	NA	CASSQGAGFQETQYF	TGCGCCAGCAGCCAAGGGGCAGGTTTCCAAGAGACCCAGTACTTC
TRBV5-5	TRBJ2-5	NA	TRBD1	CASSLSLFGQGPETQYF	TGTGCCAGCAGCTTGAGTTTGTTTGGACAGGGTCCGGAGACCCAGTACTTC
TRBV7-9	TRBJ1-6	NA	TRBD1	CASSRTTSTGFGSPLHF	TGTGCCAGCAGCCGAACCACGTCGACAGGGTTCGGGTCACCCCTCCACTTT
TRBV12-3/TRBV12-4	TRBJ2-1	few	NA	CASRGDSYNEQFF	TGTGCCAGCAGAGGAGACAGCTACAATGAGCAGTTCTTC
TRBV11-2	TRBJ2-5	NA	TRBD2	CASSSSGGLVETQYF	TGTGCCAGCAGCTCTAGCGGGGGCCTAGTGGAGACCCAGTACTTC
TRBV20-1	TRBJ2-4	NA	TRBD2	CSAGHAGGGLAKNIQYF	TGCAGTGCTGGACATGCGGGGGGGGGTCTAGCCAAAAACATTCAGTACTTC
TRBV9	TRBJ2-7	NA	TRBD1	CASSPRQGRLTYEQYF	TGTGCCAGCAGCCCCAGACAGGGGCGATTAACCTACGAGCAGTACTTC
TRBV6-6	TRBJ2-3	NA	TRBD1	CASRTPDRGRTDTQYF	TGTGCCAGCAGGACCCCGGACAGGGGCCGCACAGATACGCAGTATTTT
TRBV5-1	TRBJ2-6	once	TRBD1	CASSPIRTGAGANVLTF	TGCGCCAGCAGCCCGATAAGGACAGGGGCGGGGGCCAACGTCCTGACTTTC
TRBV29-1	TRBJ2-3	few	NA	CSITYTDTQYF	TGCAGCATTACTTACACAGATACGCAGTATTTT
TRBV5-1	TRBJ2-1	NA	TRBD2	CASSFVAGALNEQFF	TGCGCCAGCAGCTTCGTAGCGGGGGCACTCAATGAGCAGTTCTTC
TRBV29-1	TRBJ2-1	once	NA	CSDVAPYNEQFF	TGCAGCGACGTAGCCCCTTACAATGAGCAGTTCTTC